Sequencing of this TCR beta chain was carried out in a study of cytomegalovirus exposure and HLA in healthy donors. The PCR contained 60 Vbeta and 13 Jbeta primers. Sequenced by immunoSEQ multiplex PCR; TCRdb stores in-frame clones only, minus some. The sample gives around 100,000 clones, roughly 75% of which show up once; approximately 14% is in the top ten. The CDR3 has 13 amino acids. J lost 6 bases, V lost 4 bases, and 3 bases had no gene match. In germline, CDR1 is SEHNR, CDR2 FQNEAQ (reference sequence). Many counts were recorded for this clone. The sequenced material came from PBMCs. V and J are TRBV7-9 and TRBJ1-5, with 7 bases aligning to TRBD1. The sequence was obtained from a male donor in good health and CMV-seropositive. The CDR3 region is CASSSGTVQPQHF. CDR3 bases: TGTGCCAGCAGCTCCGGGACAGTTCAGCCCCAGCATTTT.